This T cell receptor beta chain was found in a study of blood T cell repertoires in COVID-19. This clone was detected a few times. In the study's own analysis: Using reference gene primer amplification, nucleated cell counts were estimated. Data came from immunoSEQ multiplex PCR; TCRdb stores just in-frame clones and leaves some out. Clone size and the V and J calls come from that table; the DNA yielded D and trimming. The table has roughly 250,000 clones, about 80% seen once; the top ten hold roughly 4.9%. V gave up 4 bases and J gave up 7 bases; unmatched junction bases: 14. The CDR3 is made up of 15 amino acids. CDR1 and CDR2 from the germline V gene are SGHRS and YFSETQ.

This receptor was identified in a woman aged 80 or older with active or convalescent COVID-19. Sequencing was carried out using peripheral blood. The chain links TRBV5-1 to TRBJ2-7; 7 bases agree with TRBD1. The CDR3 DNA follows: TGCGCCAGCAGCGCACAGGGGTCTACCTCCTTTGAGCAGTACTTC. Amino acid sequence: CASSAQGSTSFEQYF.